A selection of T cell receptor beta chains follows, all from one sample in a study of blood T cell repertoires in COVID-19. Sequenced by immunoSEQ multiplex PCR; TCRdb stores in-frame clones only, minus some. This sample has about 140,000 clones, with around 90% found just once. The specimen was peripheral blood. These receptor sequences come from a man between 60 and 75 years old with active or convalescent COVID-19. CDR3s include the opening cysteine and the closing phenylalanine or tryptophan. D genes are given only for firm matches. Expanded clones get a size class; other rows say once, few or many, or leave the size out.

cdr3_aa | cdr3_nt | v_call | clone_size | j_call | d_call
CASSVSRGTDTQYF | TGTGCCAGCAGTGTTAGTCGTGGCACAGATACGCAGTATTTT | TRBV2 | NA | TRBJ2-3 | NA
CASSLRGDRNYGYTF | TGTGCCAGCAGCTTACGGGGGGACAGGAACTATGGCTACACCTTC | TRBV7-9 | NA | TRBJ1-2 | TRBD1
CASSPQGALGYTF | TGTGCCAGCAGCCCACAGGGGGCGCTTGGCTACACCTTC | TRBV7-9 | NA | TRBJ1-2 | TRBD1
CASSVSGTGRWDEQYF | TGTGCCAGCAGCGTCTCCGGGACAGGCCGATGGGACGAGCAGTACTTC | TRBV9 | NA | TRBJ2-7 | TRBD1
CASSGSGRAVETQYF | TGTGCCAGCAGCGGTAGCGGGAGGGCCGTTGAGACCCAGTACTTC | TRBV9 | NA | TRBJ2-5 | TRBD2
CASRLTGIFSETQYF | TGCGCCAGCAGGTTAACAGGGATATTTTCAGAGACCCAGTACTTC | TRBV10-1 | NA | TRBJ2-5 | NA
CASSPVGVGELFF | TGTGCCAGCAGCCCTGTCGGGGTCGGGGAGCTGTTTTTT | TRBV7-3 | NA | TRBJ2-2 | NA
CASSFLAGGPPDTQYF | TGTGCCAGCAGTTTTTTAGCGGGAGGGCCGCCAGATACGCAGTATTTT | TRBV7-2 | NA | TRBJ2-3 | TRBD2
CASSSHLKSSYNEQFF | TGTGCCAGCAGCTCTCATCTGAAGAGCTCCTACAATGAGCAGTTCTTC | TRBV7-2 | NA | TRBJ2-1 | NA
CASRRRLAGVTDTQYF | TGTGCCAGCAGGAGGAGACTAGCGGGAGTCACAGATACGCAGTATTTT | TRBV27 | few | TRBJ2-3 | TRBD2
CASTPQGRSSGANVLTF | TGTGCCAGTACCCCACAGGGGCGTAGCTCTGGGGCCAACGTCCTGACTTTC | TRBV19 | NA | TRBJ2-6 | TRBD1
CASSLPGSSPLHF | TGTGCCAGCAGCTTACCCGGTAGTTCACCCCTCCACTTT | TRBV11-2 | NA | TRBJ1-6 | NA
CASSGPLAGLREQFF | TGTGCCAGCAGTGGGCCCTTAGCGGGACTCCGTGAGCAGTTCTTC | TRBV2 | NA | TRBJ2-1 | TRBD2
CASRETGRANSPLHF | TGTGCCAGTAGAGAAACCGGGAGAGCGAATTCACCCCTCCACTTT | TRBV19 | once | TRBJ1-6 | NA
CASSQGGDYGYTF | TGCGCCAGCAGCCAAGGGGGGGACTATGGCTACACCTTC | TRBV4-3 | few | TRBJ1-2 | NA
CSVYRTSTSGDTQYF | TGCAGCGTATACCGGACTAGCACCTCAGGAGATACGCAGTATTTT | TRBV29-1 | few | TRBJ2-3 | TRBD2
CASSLWTYNEQFF | TGTGCCAGCAGTTTATGGACTTACAATGAGCAGTTCTTC | TRBV28 | NA | TRBJ2-1 | NA
CASSPVSGASYNEQFF | TGTGCCAGCAGCCCTGTTAGCGGAGCCTCCTACAATGAGCAGTTCTTC | TRBV5-6 | once | TRBJ2-1 | NA
CASSYTGGEQYF | TGTGCCAGCAGTTACACAGGGGGAGAGCAGTACTTC | TRBV6-5 | NA | TRBJ2-7 | TRBD1
CASSGQGPNTGELFF | TGTGCCAGCAGCGGACAGGGGCCCAACACCGGGGAGCTGTTTTTT | TRBV7-3 | NA | TRBJ2-2 | TRBD1
CAISESGLDSGPNTGELFF | TGTGCCATCAGTGAGTCAGGACTGGATAGCGGTCCGAACACCGGGGAGCTGTTTTTT | TRBV10-3 | NA | TRBJ2-2 | NA
CASSIGRGAYEQYF | TGTGCCAGTAGTATTGGGAGGGGAGCCTACGAGCAGTACTTC | TRBV19 | NA | TRBJ2-7 | TRBD2
CASSEGNTGNEQYF | TGCGCCAGCAGTGAGGGGAATACAGGGAACGAGCAGTACTTC | TRBV10-1 | NA | TRBJ2-7 | NA
CASSLTTAQPQHF | TGTGCCAGCAGCTTAACGACAGCGCAGCCCCAGCATTTT | TRBV7-9 | NA | TRBJ1-5 | NA
CASSYRRSNYGYTF | TGTGCCAGCAGTTACAGGAGATCTAACTATGGCTACACCTTC | TRBV27 | NA | TRBJ1-2 | NA
CASSSGQRNQPQHF | TGTGCCAGCAGCTCGGGACAGCGCAATCAGCCCCAGCATTTT | TRBV7-2 | NA | TRBJ1-5 | TRBD1
CATSSGGINQPQHF | TGTGCCACCAGTTCAGGGGGAATCAATCAGCCCCAGCATTTT | TRBV24-1 | NA | TRBJ1-5 | TRBD1
CASSSTGTGGYNEQFF | TGTGCCAGCAGTTCAACGGGGACAGGGGGGTACAATGAGCAGTTCTTC | TRBV27 | NA | TRBJ2-1 | TRBD1
CASSLVAGAVRGSQETQYF | TGTGCCAGCAGCTTAGTGGCAGGGGCTGTCAGGGGCTCCCAAGAGACCCAGTACTTC | TRBV11-2 | NA | TRBJ2-5 | NA
CASSPSRGQETQYF | TGTGCCAGCTCACCTTCGCGGGGACAAGAGACCCAGTACTTC | TRBV18 | NA | TRBJ2-5 | NA
CASSRTKTGVSSYNEQFF | TGTGCCAGCAGCCGGACTAAGACAGGGGTGAGCTCCTACAATGAGCAGTTCTTC | TRBV7-3 | NA | TRBJ2-1 | TRBD1